This T cell receptor (beta chain) was sequenced for a study of T-cell memory formation after mild COVID-19. cDNA libraries for TCR alpha and TCR beta, carrying sample barcodes and UMIs, came from 5'RACE with constant-segment primers. Using its own MiXCR run on the 5' RACE reads, TCRdb lists one record per CDR3 protein. This sample has around 340,000 distinct CDR3 sequences, with 15% to 20% found just once. This clonotype was observed a handful of times. Its antigen is unknown. The study's findings and limits: Contracting clones, day 15 to 85, had balanced CD4/CD8, and later expanders favored CD4+.

The CDR3 consists of 17 residues. Per the germline V gene, CDR1 is SGHTA and CDR2 is FQGNSA. V was pared by 4 bases and J by 3 bases, with 13 bases of the junction left unmatched. Material: PBMCs or a T cell subset sorted from them (not recorded which). The receptor's source is a man between 18 and 29 years old who had mild COVID-19 (a few samples of this study predate the infection). Cell type and time point are not known. The chain is built from TRBV7-2 and TRBJ2-5; 8 nucleotides agree with TRBD2. The CDR3 is CASSSRFQRGREETQYF. In nucleotides, the CDR3 is TGTGCCAGCAGCTCCCGATTCCAGCGGGGGAGGGAAGAGACCCAGTACTTC.